This TCR beta chain was sequenced in a study of T cell responses to AZD1222 COVID-19 vaccine. Findings of the study overall: The donor cohort was predominantly white British with a female majority, and clonal diversity may have been underestimated. Spike-wide coverage was observed for vaccine-associated CD4 TCRs, with dominant responses at 160-218 and 743-854.

A note on this clone: Its antigen is not identified.

TCRdb's table, derived via immunoSEQ multiplex PCR, lists solely in-frame clones and lacks some. The repertoire holds around 99,000 clones, 88% seen once, with over 10% in the top ten. Per the germline V gene, CDR1 is MNHEY and CDR2 is SVGEGT. This CDR3 spans 14 amino acids. V was shortened by 2 bases and J by 7 bases, with 14 bases between the two germline ends. The sample in question was peripheral blood, obtained on day 0 of MenACWY control vaccination. The chain combines TRBV6-2 or TRBV6-3 with TRBJ1-2; D remains ambiguous. This receptor was obtained from an adult in good health. DNA of the CDR3: TGTGCCAGCAGTTACACGGGGAAGGGAGGTGGCTACACCTTC. It is translated as CASSYTGKGGGYTF.